The 29 T cell receptor beta chains given below trace back to one sample, sequenced in a study of PD-1 blockade in classical Hodgkin lymphoma. Clones were read by immunoSEQ multiplex PCR, and TCRdb kept only the in-frame ones, dropping some. The sample records fewer than 13,000 clones, approximately 80% being singletons. Sample time point: cycle 4 day 1 (C4D1), after about 6 weeks of nivolumab. Every patient relapsed after autologous stem cell transplantation, and brentuximab vedotin exposure varied. Researchers used magnetic negative selection to pull out pure CD4+ T cells from thawed PBMCs. The sequenced sample was CD4+ T cells from blood, obtained before the fourth cycle of nivolumab. These receptors all come from a human donor with classical Hodgkin lymphoma.

This chain joins TRBV28 and TRBJ2-5, with TRBD2 matching over 9 bases. J lost 5 bases, V lost 2 bases, and 6 bases had no gene match. Germline assignment: CDR1 MDHEN and CDR2 SYDVKM. The CDR3 extends over 15 amino acids. The CDR3 region is CASSLLAGTPETQYF. CDR3 sequence (DNA): TGTGCCAGCAGTTTACTAGCGGGGACTCCGGAGACCCAGTACTTC.

V is TRBV18 and J is TRBJ1-4; D remains unclear. Germline CDR1 KGHSH, CDR2 LQKENI. This CDR3 has 14 residues. V was cut by 3 bases and J by 0 bases, with 5 bases left in between. CDR3 nucleotide sequence: TGTGCCAGCTCACCCGGGGCAACTAATGAAAAACTGTTTTTT. Translated: CASSPGATNEKLFF.

This chain uses TRBV6-5 with TRBJ2-1; perhaps TRBD2 as D (6 bases). CDR1 and CDR2 from the germline V gene are MNHEY and SVGAGI. The CDR3 runs to 15 residues. The ends were cut back, 6 bases at V and 1 base at J, with 13 bases in the middle. DNA of the CDR3: TGTGCCAGCAGACTGCCGGGACTGTCCTACAATGAGCAGTTCTTC. This codes for CASRLPGLSYNEQFF.

This rearrangement joins TRBV27 to TRBJ1-2, with 9 bases fitting TRBD1. Germline CDR1 MNHEY, CDR2 SMNVEV (reference sequence). The CDR3 totals 14 residues. V trimming: 1 base; J trimming: 5 bases; junction bases outside the gene matches: 2. The CDR3 here is CASSLWGQGYGYTF. For the CDR3, the DNA is TGTGCCAGCAGTTTATGGGGACAGGGTTATGGCTACACCTTC.

The rearrangement joins TRBV28 to TRBJ2-7; the D gene is possibly TRBD2 (5 bases). The CDR3 is 11 residues long. Germline CDR1 and CDR2: MDHEN and SYDVKM. V was clipped by 6 bases and J by 5 bases, with 8 bases between them. The CDR3 sequence is CASRGRNEQYF. CDR3 nucleotide sequence: TGTGCCAGCAGAGGGAGAAACGAGCAGTACTTC.

The chain uses TRBV30 and TRBJ2-3; no firm D call. Germline V CDR1 and CDR2: GTSNPN, SVGIG (reference sequence). V was shortened by 5 bases and J by 2 bases, with 8 bases between the two germline ends. This CDR3 contains 12 residues. CDR3 amino acids: CAWGGPTDTQYF. The CDR3 DNA sequence: TGTGCCTGGGGCGGACCCACAGATACGCAGTATTTT.

This chain uses TRBV18 with TRBJ2-7, with D possibly being TRBD1 (5 bases). The germline V gene encodes CDR1 KGHSH and CDR2 LQKENI. V was pared by 0 bases and J by 5 bases, with 11 bases between. The CDR3 covers 14 residues. The CDR3 DNA sequence: TGTGCCAGCTCACCACCGGCAGGGTACCACGAGCAGTACTTC. Its translation is CASSPPAGYHEQYF.

The chain combines TRBV5-8 with TRBJ2-3, with 12 bases fitting TRBD2. There are 15 residues in the CDR3. CDR1 and CDR2 from the germline V gene are SGHTS and YDEGEE. V was pared by 3 bases and J by 2 bases, with 1 base of the junction left unmatched. The CDR3 reads CASSWTSGITDTQYF. The CDR3 bases are TGTGCCAGCAGCTGGACTAGCGGGATCACAGATACGCAGTATTTT. Full variable domain (rest looked up from reference TRBV5-8 and TRBJ2-3): EAGVTQSPTHLIKTRGQQATLRCSPISGHTSVYWYQQALGLGLQFLLWYDEGEERNRGNFPPRFSGRQFPNYSSELNVNALELEDSALYLCASSWTSGITDTQYFGPGTRLTVL.

This clone was detected a few times. The chain couples TRBV11-2 to TRBJ1-1; no firm D call. The CDR3 runs 12 residues. Trimming pared 6 bases from V and 6 bases from J, leaving 11 bases between. Germline assignment: CDR1 SGHAT and CDR2 FQNNGV. In DNA form, the CDR3 reads TGTGCCAGCAGTTCTAACAGAGCTGAAGCTTTCTTT. Its translation: CASSSNRAEAFF.

The chain uses TRBV28 and TRBJ2-7, with TRBD1 matching over 9 bases. The CDR3 consists of 15 residues. V dropped 5 bases and J dropped 5; count of bases not matched to a gene: 10. Germline lookup yields CDR1 MDHEN and CDR2 SYDVKM. CDR3 loop: CASSAAGTGFDEQYF. The CDR3 DNA follows: TGTGCCAGCAGTGCCGCCGGGACAGGGTTCGACGAGCAGTACTTC. Drawing the rest from reference TRBV28 and TRBJ2-7, the complete variable domain is DVKVTQSSRYLVKRTGEKVFLECVQDMDHENMFWYRQDPGLGLRLIYFSYDVKMKEKGDIPEGYSVSREKKERFSLILESASTNQTSMYLCASSAAGTGFDEQYFGPGTRLTVT.

This chain joins TRBV28 and TRBJ2-1; D is tentatively TRBD1 or TRBD2 (6 bases each). The CDR3 loop spans 14 amino acids. The V end was cut by 6 bases, the J end by 5 bases, with 14 bases between. Germline lookup yields CDR1 MDHEN and CDR2 SYDVKM. Here the CDR3 reads CASRDGGPNNEQFF. The CDR3 coding sequence is TGTGCCAGCAGAGATGGGGGGCCAAACAATGAGCAGTTCTTC.

The gene calls are TRBV6-5 and TRBJ1-2, with D perhaps TRBD1 (6 bases). Trimming removed 6 bases at V and 7 bases at J, with 18 bases between. CDR3 size: 14 residues. The germline CDR1 and CDR2 sequences are MNHEY and SVGAGI. This CDR3 is CASRQNPGAGGYTF. Here the CDR3 DNA reads TGTGCCAGCAGACAAAACCCAGGGGCCGGTGGCTACACCTTC.

The chain employs TRBV5-6 and TRBJ2-1; the match to TRBD2 covers 12 bases. The CDR3 covers 15 residues. The junction had 5 bases not matched to a gene; V was cut back by 4 bases and J by 6 bases. Germline loops: CDR1 SGHDT, CDR2 YYEEEE. The CDR3 sequence: CASSTPGLAGNEQFF. The DNA of the CDR3 is TGTGCCAGCAGCACACCGGGACTAGCGGGCAATGAGCAGTTCTTC.

The V and J genes are TRBV7-2 and TRBJ1-1; the D gene is possibly TRBD1 (5 bases). This CDR3 is 13 amino acids long. Germline CDR1 SGHTA, CDR2 FQGNSA. V shed 1 base and J shed 5 bases, with 8 bases lying between them. CDR3 sequence: CASSLDRQTEAFF. The CDR3 DNA follows: TGTGCCAGCAGCTTAGATAGACAGACTGAAGCTTTCTTT.

The gene calls are TRBV7-9 and TRBJ2-3, with 10 bases aligning to TRBD2. CDR1 is SEHNR and CDR2 is FQNEAQ in the germline V gene (reference sequence). V gave up 3 bases and J gave up 4 bases; unmatched junction bases: 4. The CDR3 runs to 15 residues. CDR3: CASSFWLAGADTQYF. CDR3 DNA: TGTGCCAGCAGCTTTTGGCTAGCGGGAGCAGATACGCAGTATTTT.

The chain employs TRBV4-2 and TRBJ2-7; possibly TRBD2 for D (6 bases). CDR1 LGHNA and CDR2 YNFKEQ come from the germline V gene. CDR3 size: 14 residues. Trimming took off 1 base at V and 3 bases at J, with 10 bases between the two ends. CDR3 coding DNA: TGTGCCAGCAGCCAAGCGGGAGAAGACTACGAGCAGTACTTC. This sequence encodes CASSQAGEDYEQYF.

CDR3 protein: CASSPLIPEAFF. CDR3 DNA: TGCGCCAGCAGCCCATTGATCCCTGAAGCTTTCTTT. V gene TRBV4-1 combines with J gene TRBJ1-1; unclear D gene. CDR1 MGHRA and CDR2 YSYEKL come from the germline V gene. V was pared by 4 bases and J by 6 bases, with 9 bases between. The CDR3 spans 12 residues.

This clone was recorded once. This sequence joins TRBV13 and TRBJ2-7; D remains unclear. The CDR3 contains 11 residues. CDR1 is PRHDT and CDR2 is FYEKMQ in the germline V gene (reference sequence). V shed 1 base and J shed 10 bases, with 8 bases lying between them. DNA of the CDR3: TGTGCCAGCAGCTTAGTAGGGCCTCAGTACTTC. Residues: CASSLVGPQYF.

The rearrangement uses TRBV5-4 and TRBJ2-5, with 16 bases identical to TRBD2. The CDR3 consists of 17 residues. With V trimmed by 4 bases and J by 5 bases, 8 bases remained unmatched. CDR1 SGHNT and CDR2 YYREEE come from the germline V gene (reference sequence). This CDR3 reads CASSAGTSGGAWETQYF. The CDR3 DNA sequence: TGTGCCAGCAGCGCTGGGACTAGCGGGGGGGCCTGGGAGACCCAGTACTTC.

The genes are TRBV6-5 and TRBJ2-2; no definite D call. The CDR3 has 13 residues. Trimming pared 2 bases from V and 7 bases from J, leaving 8 bases between. The V gene's germline CDR1 is MNHEY and CDR2 SVGAGI. This CDR3 is CASSYPRGGELFF. As DNA, the CDR3 is TGTGCCAGCAGTTACCCTAGAGGCGGGGAGCTGTTTTTT.

This clone came up once. The chain uses TRBV11-3 and TRBJ2-1; 7 nucleotides match TRBD2. The CDR3 totals 14 residues. V shed 5 bases, J shed 2 bases, and the junction held 3 bases outside the gene matches. The germline CDR1 and CDR2 sequences are SGHNT and YENEEA. CDR3 sequence (DNA): TGTGCCAGCAGCACAGGACTAGCCTACAATGAGCAGTTCTTC. Residues: CASSTGLAYNEQFF.

This clone was observed a handful of times. The chain joins TRBV5-6 to TRBJ1-1; D call uncertain. Trimming left V 4 bases short and J 4 bases short, with 20 bases between. This CDR3 region has 16 residues. CDR1 SGHDT and CDR2 YYEEEE come from the germline V gene. As DNA, the CDR3 is TGTGCCAGCAGCCCAAACCTTTGGGTAGGGATCACTGAAGCTTTCTTT. Translated: CASSPNLWVGITEAFF. Together with reference TRBV5-6 and TRBJ1-1, the CDR3 gives the full variable domain: DAGVTQSPTHLIKTRGQQVTLRCSPKSGHDTVSWYQQALGQGPQFIFQYYEEEERQRGNFPDRFSGHQFPNYSSELNVNALLLGDSALYLCASSPNLWVGITEAFFGQGTRLTVV.

Only one count was recorded for this clone. The rearrangement joins TRBV5-1 to TRBJ1-2; no clear D. The CDR3 is 15 amino acids. V was pared by 4 bases and J by 4 bases, with 17 bases between. Germline V gives CDR1 SGHRS, CDR2 YFSETQ. For the CDR3, the DNA is TGCGCCAGCAGCGGCCCCGAATCTAACCCCTATGGCTACACCTTC. As protein: CASSGPESNPYGYTF.

This clone was seen only a few times. The chain uses TRBV5-6 and TRBJ2-4; D unclear. CDR3 length: 14 amino acids. Germline CDR1 reads SGHDT; CDR2 reads YYEEEE. V was shortened by 0 bases and J by 9 bases, with 13 bases between the two germline ends. CDR3 region: CASSLVGSGGIQYF. CDR3 DNA: TGTGCCAGCAGCTTGGTGGGAAGTGGTGGCATTCAGTACTTC. Full variable domain (remainder filled in from reference TRBV5-6 and TRBJ2-4): DAGVTQSPTHLIKTRGQQVTLRCSPKSGHDTVSWYQQALGQGPQFIFQYYEEEERQRGNFPDRFSGHQFPNYSSELNVNALLLGDSALYLCASSLVGSGGIQYFGAGTRLSVL.

The genes are TRBV5-6 and TRBJ2-3; D unresolved. Trimming removed 1 base from V and 2 bases from J, with 5 bases in between. This CDR3 region has 13 residues. Germline V gene lookup returns CDR1 SGHDT and CDR2 YYEEEE. CDR3 loop: CASSLLDTDTQYF. The CDR3 DNA sequence: TGTGCCAGCAGCTTGCTGGACACAGATACGCAGTATTTT. Full variable domain (missing parts from reference TRBV5-6 and TRBJ2-3): DAGVTQSPTHLIKTRGQQVTLRCSPKSGHDTVSWYQQALGQGPQFIFQYYEEEERQRGNFPDRFSGHQFPNYSSELNVNALLLGDSALYLCASSLLDTDTQYFGPGTRLTVL.

The chain is built from TRBV10-3 and TRBJ2-2; D is uncertain. Between the trimmed V and J ends, which lost 7 bases and 5 bases, there was a span of 8 bases. Germline CDR1 ENHRY, CDR2 SYGVKD. The CDR3 sequence is 12 residues long. Written as DNA, the CDR3 is TGTGCCATCACCCCGAGAACCGGGGAGCTGTTTTTT. It is translated as CAITPRTGELFF.

In this sample, this clone turned up once. This rearrangement joins TRBV7-3 to TRBJ1-5; D gene unclear. Trimming stripped 2 bases from V and 5 bases from J, with 7 bases between. This CDR3 has 13 amino acids. Germline values: CDR1 SGHTA, CDR2 FQGTGA. CDR3: CASSLQSDQPQHF. DNA of the CDR3: TGTGCCAGCAGCTTACAGTCGGATCAGCCCCAGCATTTT.

The chain links TRBV9 to TRBJ1-5, with TRBD1 as a possible D gene (5 bases). Germline loops: CDR1 SGDLS, CDR2 YYNGEE. The CDR3 totals 14 residues. V was shortened by 3 bases and J by 1 base, with 8 bases between the two germline ends. CDR3 in DNA: TGTGCCAGCAGCGAGACAGCAAGCAATCAGCCCCAGCATTTT. This translates into CASSETASNQPQHF.

The chain is built from TRBV27 and TRBJ2-3; D gene ambiguous. V lost 6 bases and J 0 bases, leaving 7 bases between the germline ends. Germline V gene sequence: CDR1 MNHEY, CDR2 SMNVEV (reference sequence). The CDR3 is made up of 13 amino acids. For the CDR3, the DNA is TGTGCCAGCAGGACCACAAGCACAGATACGCAGTATTTT. Residues: CASRTTSTDTQYF.